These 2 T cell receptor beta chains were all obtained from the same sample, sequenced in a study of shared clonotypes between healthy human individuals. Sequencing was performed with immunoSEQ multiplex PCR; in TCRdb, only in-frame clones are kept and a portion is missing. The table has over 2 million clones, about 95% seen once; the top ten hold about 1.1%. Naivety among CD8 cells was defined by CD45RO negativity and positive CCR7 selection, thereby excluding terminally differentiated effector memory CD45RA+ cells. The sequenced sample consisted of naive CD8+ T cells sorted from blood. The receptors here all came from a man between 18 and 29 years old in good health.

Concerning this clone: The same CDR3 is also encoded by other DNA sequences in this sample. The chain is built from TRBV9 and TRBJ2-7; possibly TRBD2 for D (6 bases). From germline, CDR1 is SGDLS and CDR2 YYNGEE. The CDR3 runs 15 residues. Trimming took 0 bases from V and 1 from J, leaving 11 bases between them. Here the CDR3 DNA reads TGTGCCAGCAGCGTAGGAGGAGGGAGGTCCTACGAGCAGTACTTC. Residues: CASSVGGGRSYEQYF.

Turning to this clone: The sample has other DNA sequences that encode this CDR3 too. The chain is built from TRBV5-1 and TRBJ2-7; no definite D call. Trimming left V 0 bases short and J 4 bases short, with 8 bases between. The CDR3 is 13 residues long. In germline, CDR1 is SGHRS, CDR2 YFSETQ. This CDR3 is CASSLGTGYEQYF. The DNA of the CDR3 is TGCGCCAGCAGCTTGGGTACCGGGTACGAGCAGTACTTC.